A selection of T cell receptor beta chains follows, all from one sample in a study of shared clonotypes between healthy human individuals. Clones were sequenced by immunoSEQ multiplex PCR, and TCRdb holds only the in-frame ones, with some missing. The table has about 2,200,000 clones, roughly 91% seen once. Sample: naive CD8+ T cells from PBMCs. The receptor set was obtained from a man aged 18 to 30 in good health. Some clones in this sample may be carry-over from other donors' samples. CDR3s include the opening cysteine and the closing phenylalanine or tryptophan. Clone size is given for some rows only: seen once, a few or many times, or a class if the clone is expanded.

>.|TRBV4-3
CASSQGTSGDYEQYF
>.|TRBV28
CASSYPRGMFTEAFF
>.|TRBV2
CASSEWMRESYNEQFF
>.|TRBV5-8
CASSLVIGTGLYTDTQYF
>.|TRBV27
CASSEQRVLGNNEQFF
>once|TRBV4-3
CASSPRTSGRLGNEQFF
>.|TRBV9
CASSVVGTGGTNTYNEQFF
>.|TRBV27
CASSLNAGFVGYTF
>.|TRBV4-1
CASSQVAGHSYNEQFF
>.|TRBV19
CASRPSGQAYEQYF
>.|TRBV19
CASIEDEYSNQPQHF
>few|TRBV29-1
CSVGLSGHEQYF
>.|TRBV28
CATVPRSNYGYTF
>.|TRBV9
CASSQGGGTGDTQYF
>few|TRBV10-3
CAITGWVHNQPQHF